Listed below are T cell receptor beta chains from one sample, sequenced in a study of CD8 T cells in Susac syndrome. Using its own MiXCR run on the immunoSEQ multiplex PCR reads, TCRdb lists one record per CDR3 protein. The sample contains 50,000 to 60,000 distinct CDR3 sequences, around nine tenths of which appear only once. The sequencing input was CD8+ T cells from PBMCs. All receptors derive from a human donor in good health. CDR3s include the opening cysteine and the closing phenylalanine or tryptophan. D genes are given only for firm matches. Where a row states a size, it is once, few, many or the class of an expanded clone; other rows omit it.

D gene | J gene | V gene | clone size | CDR3 DNA | CDR3 protein
- | TRBJ1-1 | TRBV5-1 | few | TGCGCCAGCAGGTTAGAAGACGGGAACACTGAAGCTTTCTTT | CASRLEDGNTEAFF
TRBD1 | TRBJ2-2 | TRBV6-2/TRBV6-3 | - | TGTGCCAGCAGTTACTCACAGGGGCCTGGGGAGCTGTTTTTT | CASSYSQGPGELFF
- | TRBJ1-5 | TRBV5-1 | - | TGCGCCAAACCGGGGGGCGGCAATCAGCCCCAGCATTTT | CAKPGGGNQPQHF
TRBD1 | TRBJ2-1 | TRBV10-3 | - | TGTGCCATCACGGAAACGGGACAGGAGCAGTTCTTC | CAITETGQEQFF
TRBD2 | TRBJ2-3 | TRBV7-3 | - | TGTGCCAGCAGCTTAACGGGGGGGGCAGATACGCAGTATTTT | CASSLTGGADTQYF
TRBD1 | TRBJ2-3 | TRBV5-1 | - | TGCGCCAGCAGCTCAGGGGGCAGGCTGGATAGCACAGATACGCAGTATTTT | CASSSGGRLDSTDTQYF
TRBD1 | TRBJ1-2 | TRBV20-1 | - | TGCAGTGCTAAGGACAGGGGAAATAACTATGGCTACACCTTC | CSAKDRGNNYGYTF
- | TRBJ2-3 | TRBV11-2 | - | TGTGCCAGCAGCTTAGAGGCAGGGAGAGCAACAGATACGCAGTATTTT | CASSLEAGRATDTQYF
TRBD1 | TRBJ2-1 | TRBV10-2 | once | TGCGCCAGCAGTCAGAGACAGGGGGCAGACAATGAGCAGTTCTTC | CASSQRQGADNEQFF
TRBD1 | TRBJ2-7 | TRBV4-3 | - | TGCGCCAGCAGCCAGAGGGGGACAGGGAGGGTCGAGCAGTACTTC | CASSQRGTGRVEQYF
- | TRBJ2-2 | TRBV6-5 | - | TGTGCCAGCAGGCACAAGAACACCGGGGAGCTGTTTTTT | CASRHKNTGELFF
TRBD1 | TRBJ2-5 | TRBV6-1 | - | TGTGCCAGCAGTCCTTATTCCGGGACAGCCCTAGAGACCCAGTACTTC | CASSPYSGTALETQYF
- | TRBJ2-2 | TRBV24-1 | once | TGTGCCACCAGTGAATCGACAGCGTCGACCGGGGAGCTGTTTTTT | CATSESTASTGELFF
TRBD1 | TRBJ1-2 | TRBV5-5 | - | TGTGCCAGCAGCTCCGGACAGGGCATACTCTATGGCTACACCTTC | CASSSGQGILYGYTF
- | TRBJ2-3 | TRBV4-1 | - | TGCGCCAGCAGCCAAGAGGGGCCAGCCGATCCGCAGTATTTT | CASSQEGPADPQYF
TRBD2 | TRBJ2-1 | TRBV7-8 | - | TGTGCCAGCAGCTTGGGGAGACTAGCGGGGAGCTCCTACAATGAGCAGTTCTTC | CASSLGRLAGSSYNEQFF
TRBD1 | TRBJ2-7 | TRBV19 | few | TGTGCCAGTAGTACGTGGACAGGTGAATCCGAGCAGTACTTC | CASSTWTGESEQYF
- | TRBJ1-6 | TRBV27 | once | TGTGCCAGCACCAGGGGTCTTTCACCCCTCCACTTT | CASTRGLSPLHF
- | TRBJ1-2 | TRBV6-5 | - | TGTGCCAGCAGTTATTCTGAAGGGGGCTATGGCTACACCTTC | CASSYSEGGYGYTF
TRBD1 | TRBJ2-1 | TRBV12-3/TRBV12-4 | - | TGTGCCAGCAGTAACCCCGGGACAGTTTACAATGAGCAGTTCTTC | CASSNPGTVYNEQFF
- | TRBJ2-1 | TRBV12-3/TRBV12-4 | - | TGTGCCAGCAGTCATAACGAGAAATCCTACAATGAGCAGTTCTTC | CASSHNEKSYNEQFF
TRBD1 | TRBJ1-1 | TRBV7-9 | - | TGTGCCAGCAGCTCCGGGACAGGGAACACTGAAGCTTTCTTT | CASSSGTGNTEAFF
TRBD1 | TRBJ2-2 | TRBV7-7 | - | TGTGCCAGCAGTTTGCCCCCGGGACAGGGTGCCGGGGAGCTGTTTTTT | CASSLPPGQGAGELFF
- | TRBJ2-1 | TRBV12-3/TRBV12-4 | - | TGTGCCAGCAGCCCGGGGGCGCCCTCCGACAATGAGCAGTTCTTC | CASSPGAPSDNEQFF
- | TRBJ1-1 | TRBV9 | - | TGTGCCAGCAGCGTAGATGGGATTGCGGGGGTTGAAGCTTTCTTT | CASSVDGIAGVEAFF
TRBD1 | TRBJ2-5 | TRBV12-3/TRBV12-4 | - | TGTGCCAGCAGAATGGTTCAGGGGGAAGGAGAGACCCAGTACTTC | CASRMVQGEGETQYF
- | TRBJ1-1 | TRBV7-6 | - | TGTGCCAGCAGCCTAGAACAGGGAACGAACACTGAAGCTTTCTTT | CASSLEQGTNTEAFF
- | TRBJ2-1 | TRBV7-8 | - | TGTGCCAGCAGCTTAATTCATCCAGGGGCCCGGACCGAGCAGTTCTTC | CASSLIHPGARTEQFF
- | TRBJ2-3 | TRBV6-5 | - | TGTGCCAGCAGTTACTCGAGTGGGGGCAGCCCAGATACGCAGTATTTT | CASSYSSGGSPDTQYF
- | TRBJ2-1 | TRBV29-1 | - | TGCAGCGTTGAGTTTTTGGGTGAATCCTACAATGAGCAGTTCTTC | CSVEFLGESYNEQFF
TRBD1 | TRBJ1-4 | TRBV7-6 | - | TGTGCCAGCAGCCAGAGGACAGGACCGGGCACTAATGAAAAACTGTTTTTT | CASSQRTGPGTNEKLFF
- | TRBJ2-7 | TRBV23-1 | - | TGCGCCAGCAGTCGCCGAGAGGGGACCTACGAGCAGTACTTC | CASSRREGTYEQYF
- | TRBJ2-7 | TRBV29-1 | - | TGCAGCGTTGCCCCGGCAGGAAACTACGAGCAGTACTTC | CSVAPAGNYEQYF
- | TRBJ1-1 | TRBV28 | - | TGTGCCAGCAGTTTTACTTTCATGGCCCCGTACAACAAGAACACTGAAGCTTTCTTT | CASSFTFMAPYNKNTEAFF
- | TRBJ1-5 | TRBV19 | - | TGTGCCAGTAGCCTCGGGGGGGCGAGCAATCAGCCCCAGCATTTT | CASSLGGASNQPQHF
- | TRBJ1-1 | TRBV15 | - | TGTGCCACCAGCAGAGGACGGGACACTGAAGCTTTCTTT | CATSRGRDTEAFF
- | TRBJ2-7 | TRBV27 | - | TGTGCCAGCAGTTTACGAGGGGACACCGAAACCTACGAGCAGTACTTC | CASSLRGDTETYEQYF
- | TRBJ1-5 | TRBV28 | once | TGTGCCAGCACCGGACTGGGGGGAAGAATTCAGCCCCAGCATTTT | CASTGLGGRIQPQHF
- | TRBJ2-7 | TRBV7-9 | - | TGTGCCAGCAGCCCCGAGGAACAACCTTACGAGCAGTACTTC | CASSPEEQPYEQYF
TRBD1 | TRBJ2-1 | TRBV2 | - | TGTGCCAGCAGCGAGACAGGGCAGAATGAGCAGTTCTTC | CASSETGQNEQFF
TRBD2 | TRBJ2-3 | TRBV28 | once | TGTGCCAGCAGTTCCCGACTAGGGCTAGCGGGGGGGCAGAGATCAGATACGCAGTATTTT | CASSSRLGLAGGQRSDTQYF
- | TRBJ1-6 | TRBV2 | - | TGTGCCAGCAGTGAAGTTGCAGACCTTTATAATTCACCCCTCCACTTT | CASSEVADLYNSPLHF
- | TRBJ1-1 | TRBV10-2 | - | TGCGCCAGCATCGGGAACGGAGACACTGAAGCTTTCTTT | CASIGNGDTEAFF
- | TRBJ2-1 | TRBV12-3/TRBV12-4 | - | TGTGCCAGCAGTTTAGGGGGACACCGCAATGAGCAGTTCTTC | CASSLGGHRNEQFF
- | TRBJ1-4 | TRBV27 | - | TGTGCCAGCAGTTTAAACAGGGAGGGGACTAATGAAAAACTGTTTTTT | CASSLNREGTNEKLFF
- | TRBJ2-1 | TRBV30 | - | TGTGCCTGGAGGCTCTCCCGGTTCGATGAGCAGTTCTTC | CAWRLSRFDEQFF
- | TRBJ2-1 | TRBV7-9 | - | TGTGCCAGCAGCTTAGGACTAGGGAATGAGCAGTTCTTC | CASSLGLGNEQFF
TRBD2 | TRBJ2-1 | TRBV18 | - | TGTGCCAGCTCACCACGACTAGCGGAATCCTACAATGAGCAGTTCTTC | CASSPRLAESYNEQFF
TRBD1 | TRBJ2-3 | TRBV10-3 | few | TGTGCCATCAGTGACCCACAGGGGTGGGGCACAGATACGCAGTATTTT | CAISDPQGWGTDTQYF
- | TRBJ1-5 | TRBV19 | - | TGTGCCAGTAGTGATGGAGATCAGCCCCAGCATTTT | CASSDGDQPQHF
TRBD2 | TRBJ2-1 | TRBV27 | - | TGTGCCAGCAGCTTTAGCGGGGGGCTGGGTGAGCAGTTCTTC | CASSFSGGLGEQFF
- | TRBJ1-1 | TRBV7-9 | - | TGTGCCAGCACCCAACTTGGTGGGGGCGATGGAGCTTTCTTT | CASTQLGGGDGAFF
- | TRBJ1-2 | TRBV19 | - | TGTGCCAGTAGTATCGGTTCGTCAACGGGCTATGGCTACACCTTC | CASSIGSSTGYGYTF